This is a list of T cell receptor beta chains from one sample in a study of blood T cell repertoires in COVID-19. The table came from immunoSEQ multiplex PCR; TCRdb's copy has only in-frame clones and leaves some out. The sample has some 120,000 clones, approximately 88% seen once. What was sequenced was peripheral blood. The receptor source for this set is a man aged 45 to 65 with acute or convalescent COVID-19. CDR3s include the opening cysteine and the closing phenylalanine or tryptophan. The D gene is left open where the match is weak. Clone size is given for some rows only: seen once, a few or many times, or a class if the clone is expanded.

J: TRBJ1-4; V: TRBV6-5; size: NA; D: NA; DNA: TGTGCCAGCAGCCTTTCAGGGAGGGATGAAAAACTGTTTTTT; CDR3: CASSLSGRDEKLFF
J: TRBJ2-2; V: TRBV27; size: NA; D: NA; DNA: TGTGCCAGCAGCCGAGCTACGAACACCGGGGAGCTGTTTTTT; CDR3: CASSRATNTGELFF
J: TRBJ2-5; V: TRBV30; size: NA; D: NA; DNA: TGTGCCTGGATGTCGGGAGAGACCCAGTACTTC; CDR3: CAWMSGETQYF
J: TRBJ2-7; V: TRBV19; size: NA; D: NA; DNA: TGTGCCAGTAGTATTGGCGGGGATAGCTCCTACGAGCAGTACTTC; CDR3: CASSIGGDSSYEQYF
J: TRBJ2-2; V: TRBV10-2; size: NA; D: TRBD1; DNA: TGCGCCAGTTCCGACAGGGGGCAGGTCTCCGGGGAGCTGTTTTTT; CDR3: CASSDRGQVSGELFF
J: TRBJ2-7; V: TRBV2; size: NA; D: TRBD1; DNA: TGTGCCAGCAACCCCCCGGACAGGGGGCGCGGGCACTACGAGCAGTACTTC; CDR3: CASNPPDRGRGHYEQYF
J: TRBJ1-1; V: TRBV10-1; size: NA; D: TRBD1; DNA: TGCGCCAGCAGTGAGAGACAGGGAAAAGGAACTGAAGCTTTCTTT; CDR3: CASSERQGKGTEAFF
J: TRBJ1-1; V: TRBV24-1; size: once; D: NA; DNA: TGTGCCACCAGTGCGGGAGGGGAAGGGAACACTGAAGCTTTCTTT; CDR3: CATSAGGEGNTEAFF
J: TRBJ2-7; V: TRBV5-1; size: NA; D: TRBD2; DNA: TGCGCCAGCAGCTTGGCACTTAGCGGGGGAAGGCCTTACGAGCAGTACTTC; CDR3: CASSLALSGGRPYEQYF
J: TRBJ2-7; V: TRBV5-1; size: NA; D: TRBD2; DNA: TGCGCCAGCAGCTTTACTAGCGGGAGCCACGAGCAGTACTTC; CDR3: CASSFTSGSHEQYF
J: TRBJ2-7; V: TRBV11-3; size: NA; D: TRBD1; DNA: TGTGCCAGCAGCTTAGGGCCCGACAGGGGGGCCTACGAGCAGTACTTC; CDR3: CASSLGPDRGAYEQYF
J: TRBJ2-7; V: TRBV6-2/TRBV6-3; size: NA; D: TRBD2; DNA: TGTGCCAGCAGTCGACTAGCGGGAGTCGGTGAGCAGTACTTC; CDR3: CASSRLAGVGEQYF
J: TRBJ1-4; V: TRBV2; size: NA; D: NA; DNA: TGTGCCAGCAGTAGCAGGGGCCCGAGGACCGTTAATGAAAAACTGTTTTTT; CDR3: CASSSRGPRTVNEKLFF
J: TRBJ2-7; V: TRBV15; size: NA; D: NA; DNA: TGTGCCACCAGCAGAGAAGTTGGAGGGAGCCCCTACGAGCAGTACTTC; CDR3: CATSREVGGSPYEQYF
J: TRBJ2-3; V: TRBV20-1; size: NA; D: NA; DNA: TGCAGTGCTTCTAGCACAGATACGCAGTATTTT; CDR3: CSASSTDTQYF
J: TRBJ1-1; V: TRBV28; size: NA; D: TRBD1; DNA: TGTGCCAGCAGCAACAGGGGGGCCGGGGTCACTGAAGCTTTCTTT; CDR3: CASSNRGAGVTEAFF